Described below is a single T cell receptor beta chain sequence and its context. Its antigen is as yet unknown. PCR amplification relied on 60 Vbeta primers (plus 13 Jbeta primers). Some clones are missing from TCRdb's copy, which holds only in-frame ones; the method was immunoSEQ multiplex PCR. This table has around 150,000 clones, roughly 80% appearing once. This entry is derived from a study of cytomegalovirus exposure and HLA in healthy donors. Whole-study results and caveats: Reports indicated that the classifier achieved high specificity and sensitivity in diagnosing cytomegalovirus status. In most subjects, TCR beta sequences reportedly gave accurate predictions of HLA-A and HLA-B alleles.

Healthy bone marrow donors formed the donor group. The V end was cut by 6 bases, the J end by 8 bases, with 8 bases between. The CDR3 runs 11 residues. Looked up from germline, CDR1 is MDHEN and CDR2 is SYDVKM. This chain links TRBV28 with TRBJ1-5, with D unclear. The sample comprised PBMCs. This receptor was obtained from a man aged 18 to 30 in good health and CMV-seropositive. CDR3 in amino acids: CASSLGEPQHF. DNA for the CDR3: TGTGCCAGCAGCCTAGGAGAGCCCCAGCATTTT. The full variable domain, with the rest looked up from reference TRBV28 and TRBJ1-5, is DVKVTQSSRYLVKRTGEKVFLECVQDMDHENMFWYRQDPGLGLRLIYFSYDVKMKEKGDIPEGYSVSREKKERFSLILESASTNQTSMYLCASSLGEPQHFGDGTRLSIL.